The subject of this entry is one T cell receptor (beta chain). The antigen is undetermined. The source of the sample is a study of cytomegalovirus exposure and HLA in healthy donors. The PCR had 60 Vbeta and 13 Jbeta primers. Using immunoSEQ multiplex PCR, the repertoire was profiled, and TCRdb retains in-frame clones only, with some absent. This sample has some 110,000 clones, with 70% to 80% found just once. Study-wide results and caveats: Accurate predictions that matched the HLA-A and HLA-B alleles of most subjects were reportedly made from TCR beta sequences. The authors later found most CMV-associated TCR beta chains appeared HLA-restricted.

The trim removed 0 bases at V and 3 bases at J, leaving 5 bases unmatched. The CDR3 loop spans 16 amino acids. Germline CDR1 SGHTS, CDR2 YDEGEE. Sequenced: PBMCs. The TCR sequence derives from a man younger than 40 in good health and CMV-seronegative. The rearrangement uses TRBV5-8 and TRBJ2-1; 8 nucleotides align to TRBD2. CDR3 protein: CASSLGSAGGYNEQFF. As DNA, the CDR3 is TGTGCCAGCAGCTTGGGTTCTGCGGGGGGCTACAATGAGCAGTTCTTC.